Shown below are 27 T cell receptor beta chains from a single sample sequenced in a study of cytomegalovirus exposure and HLA in healthy donors. TCRdb's copy holds only in-frame clones and misses some; the assay was immunoSEQ multiplex PCR. This sample has about 190,000 clones, with around 88% found just once. Sequencing input: PBMCs. The receptor source for this set is a woman under 30 in good health and CMV-seronegative.

The chain recombines TRBV5-4 with TRBJ1-5; TRBD1 agrees at 7 bases. Germline V lookup: CDR1 SGHNT, CDR2 YYREEE (reference sequence). The CDR3 consists of 14 residues. Trimming removed 4 bases from V and 5 bases from J; junction bases left unmatched: 6. CDR3 amino acids: CASSTDREDQPQHF. The CDR3 nucleotides read TGTGCCAGCAGCACCGACAGGGAAGATCAGCCCCAGCATTTT.

The CDR3 reads CASSTRGEIVAFF. Written as DNA, the CDR3 is TGCGCCAGCAGCACACGGGGGGAGATTGTGGCTTTCTTT. The chain recombines TRBV5-1 with TRBJ1-1; a weak D match, TRBD1 (5 bases). CDR3 length equals 13 residues. The germline V and J ends were trimmed by 4 bases and 11 bases, with 18 bases remaining between them. CDR1 SGHRS and CDR2 YFSETQ come from the germline V gene.

A note on this clone: A much larger clonotype is one base distant, so this may be a read error. The chain recombines TRBV5-4 with TRBJ2-3; 9 nucleotides agree with TRBD1. Germline CDR1 reads SGHNT; CDR2 reads YYREEE (reference sequence). The CDR3 loop spans 14 amino acids. The junction had 0 bases not matched to a gene; V was cut back by 3 bases and J by 1 base. In nucleotides, the CDR3 is TGTGCCAGCAGCTGGACAGGGGGCACAGATACGCAGTATTTT. As protein: CASSWTGGTDTQYF.

The chain joins TRBV4-1 to TRBJ2-3; 12 bases map to TRBD2. This CDR3 has 18 amino acids. Trimming removed 3 bases from V and 2 bases from J; junction bases left unmatched: 9. CDR1 and CDR2 (germline): MGHRA, YSYEKL. The CDR3 bases are TGCGCCAGCAGCCATCCCCAGGGGACTAGCGGGTCCACAGATACGCAGTATTTT. Protein: CASSHPQGTSGSTDTQYF.

The rearrangement joins TRBV2 to TRBJ1-4, with 7 bases matching TRBD1. Trimming at V came to 9 bases and at J to 8 bases, leaving 9 bases not matched to a gene. The CDR3 spans 13 residues. CDR1 and CDR2 from the germline V gene are SNHLY and FYNNEI. CDR3 sequence reads: CASGQDNREKLFF. In DNA form, the CDR3 reads TGTGCCAGTGGACAGGACAATCGGGAAAAACTGTTTTTT.

The rearrangement uses TRBV7-2 and TRBJ1-2; the match to TRBD1 covers 7 bases. Trimming removed 1 base from V and 5 bases from J; junction bases left unmatched: 7. The CDR3 covers 15 residues. From germline, CDR1 is SGHTA and CDR2 FQGNSA. CDR3: CASSLGGVGQYGYTF. The CDR3 DNA reads TGTGCCAGCAGCTTAGGCGGCGTGGGACAGTATGGCTACACCTTC.

The chain carries TRBV7-6 and TRBJ1-3; D is ambiguous. The V end was cut by 4 bases, the J end by 0 bases, with 10 bases between. The CDR3 extends over 15 amino acids. CDR1 and CDR2 (germline): SGHVS, FNYEAQ. This CDR3 reads CASSSSRSSGNTIYF. For the CDR3, the DNA is TGTGCCAGCAGCTCTAGTCGCTCCTCTGGAAACACCATATATTTT.

The V call is TRBV4-2, the J call TRBJ1-2; D uncertain. Trimming took 1 base from V and 3 from J, leaving 15 bases between them. Germline CDR1 is LGHNA and CDR2 is YNFKEQ. The CDR3 length is 16 residues. CDR3 amino acids: CASSQVYGEGDYGYTF. CDR3 nucleotides: TGTGCCAGCAGCCAAGTTTACGGTGAGGGAGACTATGGCTACACCTTC.

V is TRBV6-5 and J is TRBJ2-5; D is perhaps TRBD1 (5 bases). Per germline, CDR1 MNHEY and CDR2 SVGAGI. Trimming left V 6 bases short and J 8 bases short, with 13 bases between. The CDR3 has 12 amino acids. CDR3 in amino acids: CASRKDSTTQYF. CDR3 nucleotides: TGTGCCAGCAGGAAAGACAGTACAACCCAGTACTTC.

CDR3 in amino acids: CASRPTDTGELFF. The CDR3 DNA is TGTGCCAGCAGACCAACTGACACCGGGGAGCTGTTTTTT. V usage is TRBV6-1 and J usage is TRBJ2-2; no definite D call. V was trimmed by 6 bases and J by 3 bases, leaving 8 bases between them. Germline-derived CDR1 and CDR2 are MNHNS and SASEGT. This CDR3 is 13 amino acids long.

In its sample, this clone was seen once. V and J are TRBV7-8 and TRBJ2-7; D perhaps matches TRBD2 (6 bases). There are 13 residues in the CDR3. Germline V lookup: CDR1 SGHVS, CDR2 FQNEAQ. V was shortened by 3 bases and J by 7 bases, with 13 bases between the two germline ends. CDR3 coding DNA: TGTGCCAGCAGCTTGCGGAGGGCGGGTGAGCAGTACTTC. Translated: CASSLRRAGEQYF.

V and J are TRBV19 and TRBJ1-5; weak D call: TRBD1 (6 bases). With 5 bases removed from V and 6 bases from J, the gap between germline ends came to 11 bases. Germline values: CDR1 LNHDA, CDR2 SQIVND (reference sequence). CDR3 length: 13 amino acids. As DNA, the CDR3 is TGTGCCAGTAGTCGGGAGGGGGTTCAGCCCCAGCATTTT. It is translated as CASSREGVQPQHF.

With regard to this clone: This sample also contains other DNA sequences that code for the same CDR3. The V call is TRBV5-1, the J call TRBJ1-1; the D gene is possibly TRBD1 (5 bases). Germline V lookup: CDR1 SGHRS, CDR2 YFSETQ. The CDR3 length is 13 residues. Trimming pared 4 bases from V and 1 base from J, leaving 8 bases between. The CDR3 loop is CASSLDRNTEAFF. The CDR3 coding sequence is TGCGCCAGCAGCCTTGACAGGAACACTGAAGCTTTCTTT.

The chain combines TRBV5-1 with TRBJ2-2; D is undetermined. The CDR3 has 13 residues. Trimming left V 7 bases short and J 5 bases short, with 12 bases between. CDR1 is SGHRS and CDR2 is YFSETQ in the germline V gene. The CDR3 spells CASLKPPTGELFF. CDR3 nucleotide sequence: TGCGCCAGCCTTAAGCCTCCTACCGGGGAGCTGTTTTTT.

The chain recombines TRBV14 with TRBJ2-5, with 10 positions matching TRBD2. V lost 4 bases and J lost 5; bases outside the gene matches: 7. The CDR3 loop spans 15 amino acids. CDR1 and CDR2 from the germline V gene are SGHDN and FVKESK. CDR3 sequence reads: CASSPGAGGVETQYF. CDR3 DNA: TGTGCCAGCAGCCCTGGAGCGGGAGGGGTGGAGACCCAGTACTTC.

V usage is TRBV7-6 and J usage is TRBJ2-3, with D possibly TRBD1 on 6 matching bases. V lost 5 bases and J 4 bases, leaving 16 bases between the germline ends. Per germline, CDR1 SGHVS and CDR2 FNYEAQ. This CDR3 is built from 15 residues. CDR3 bases: TGTGCCAGCAGCCAACAGGGCGCTTGGTCAGATACGCAGTATTTT. Protein sequence: CASSQQGAWSDTQYF.

The chain is built from TRBV30 and TRBJ2-7; D is undetermined. V gave up 5 bases and J gave up 5 bases, with 10 bases separating them. CDR3 length equals 11 residues. Germline lookup yields CDR1 GTSNPN and CDR2 SVGIG (reference sequence). Written as DNA, the CDR3 is TGTGCCTGGGGAGCCCGGGACGAGCAGTACTTC. It encodes CAWGARDEQYF.

The table lists this clone with a few counts. The genes are TRBV11-3 and TRBJ1-6; D ambiguous. V lost 5 bases and J lost 7, with 6 bases in between. The CDR3 runs 12 residues. Germline CDR1 reads SGHNT; CDR2 reads YENEEA. As DNA, the CDR3 is TGTGCCAGCAGCCTTCCCAATTCACCCCTCCACTTT. Translation gives CASSLPNSPLHF.

CDR3 residues: CASSSVRRDGGETQYF. In nucleotides, the CDR3 is TGTGCCAGCAGCTCCGTTCGACGGGACGGAGGGGAGACCCAGTACTTC. This chain connects TRBV7-2 to TRBJ2-5, with D maybe TRBD2 (6 bases). CDR1 is SGHTA and CDR2 is FQGNSA in the germline V gene. Trimming pared 4 bases from V and 5 bases from J, leaving 20 bases between. The CDR3 has 16 amino acids.

V and J are TRBV7-6 and TRBJ2-5; 8 nucleotides line up with TRBD1. Germline V lookup: CDR1 SGHVS, CDR2 FNYEAQ. This CDR3 comprises 15 residues. V dropped 5 bases and J dropped 3; count of bases not matched to a gene: 8. The CDR3 loop is CASSQIRDRKETQYF. The CDR3 coding sequence is TGTGCCAGCAGCCAGATCCGGGACAGGAAAGAGACCCAGTACTTC.

The J gene is TRBJ2-1, the V gene TRBV4-2; 9 nucleotides align to TRBD2. The CDR3 is 16 residues long. Germline loops: CDR1 LGHNA, CDR2 YNFKEQ. Trimming at V came to 5 bases and at J to 5 bases, leaving 10 bases not matched to a gene. As DNA, the CDR3 is TGTGCCAGCAGCAGAACCGGGACTAGCCCAGACAATGAGCAGTTCTTC. This codes for CASSRTGTSPDNEQFF.

J is TRBJ2-7 and V is TRBV2; perhaps TRBD1 as D (5 bases). The CDR3 is made up of 13 amino acids. Deletions cut 4 bases from V and 3 bases from J, with 10 bases between. The germline gives CDR1 SNHLY, CDR2 FYNNEI. CDR3 protein: CASSAQGNYEQYF. The CDR3 DNA follows: TGTGCCAGCAGTGCGCAGGGAAACTACGAGCAGTACTTC.

The chain has TRBV18 and TRBJ2-2, with TRBD1 matching over 7 bases. CDR1 and CDR2 from the germline V gene are KGHSH and LQKENI. This CDR3 comprises 15 residues. V shed 4 bases, J shed 1 base, and the junction held 3 bases outside the gene matches. CDR3 in amino acids: CASSQRQGNTGELFF. The CDR3 bases are TGTGCCAGCTCACAACGACAGGGGAACACCGGGGAGCTGTTTTTT.

CDR3 loop: CASRKVGGITDTQYF. Here the CDR3 DNA reads TGCGCCAGCAGAAAAGTTGGGGGGATCACAGATACGCAGTATTTT. V and J are TRBV4-1 and TRBJ2-3, with a tentative D call TRBD2 (6 bases). Germline V CDR1 and CDR2: MGHRA, YSYEKL. CDR3 size: 15 residues. The V end lost 6 bases, the J end lost 2 bases, and 15 bases lay between the germline ends.

The chain links TRBV5-1 to TRBJ1-2; D is uncertain. The V end lost 4 bases, the J end lost 8 bases, and 18 bases lay between the germline ends. Per the germline V gene, CDR1 is SGHRS and CDR2 is YFSETQ. CDR3 length: 14 residues. The CDR3 region has the DNA TGCGCCAGCAGCCTGTGGAGGGAAAAGGAAGGCTACACCTTC. Protein sequence: CASSLWREKEGYTF.

The gene calls are TRBV9 and TRBJ2-3; possible D gene TRBD2, 6 bases. The germline gives CDR1 SGDLS, CDR2 YYNGEE. The CDR3 contains 16 residues. Trimming took 0 bases from V and 0 from J, leaving 11 bases between them. As DNA, the CDR3 is TGTGCCAGCAGCGTAGCCGGCGGGACTAGCACAGATACGCAGTATTTT. Translating gives CASSVAGGTSTDTQYF.

This clone was seen once. At one boundary the junction diverges from the germline segment, which might be a read error. The chain uses TRBV30 and TRBJ2-3, with TRBD2 identical over 11 bases. In germline, CDR1 is GTSNPN, CDR2 SVGIG (reference sequence). This CDR3 has 13 amino acids. CDR3 DNA: TGTGCCTGGAGTGTACGCTTAGCGGGGGGGCCTCATTTT. Protein product: CAWSVRLAGGPHF. Combining the CDR3 with reference TRBV30 and TRBJ2-3 gives the whole variable domain SQTIHQWPATLVQPVGSPLSLECTVEGTSNPNLYWYRQAAGRGLQLLFYSVGIGQISSEVPQNLSASRPQDRQFILSSKKLLLSDSGFYLCAWSVRLAGGPHFGPGTRLTVL.